The source of this TCR beta chain is a study of radiotherapy plus CTLA-4 blockade in lung cancer. Study-level findings and limits: In blood, tumor-derived TCR clones expanded after radiotherapy plus ipilimumab.

The protocol was immunoSEQ multiplex PCR, while the TCRdb copy is restricted to in-frame clones and leaves out a portion. The sample records tens of thousands of clones, around 87% being singletons. This CDR3 spans 14 amino acids. Germline CDR1 SEHNR, CDR2 FQNEAQ (reference sequence). Between the trimmed V and J ends, which lost 5 bases and 2 bases, there was a span of 10 bases. In regard to this clone: Its antigen is unknown.

This TCR came from a human donor with non-small cell lung cancer that progressed on radiotherapy plus ipilimumab. The source was peripheral blood, collected from a patient treated with radiotherapy plus ipilimumab. This chain links TRBV7-9 with TRBJ2-1; D uncertain. The CDR3 DNA follows: TGTGCCAGCAGCCGAATGACTGCCTACAATGAGCAGTTCTTC. Its protein is CASSRMTAYNEQFF. The whole variable domain, remainder taken from reference TRBV7-9 and TRBJ2-1, is DTGVSQNPRHKITKRGQNVTFRCDPISEHNRLYWYRQTLGQGPEFLTYFQNEAQLEKSRLLSDRFSAERPKGSFSTLEIQRTEQGDSAMYLCASSRMTAYNEQFFGPGTRLTVL.